This T cell receptor beta chain was identified during a study of blood T cell repertoires in COVID-19. Study-wide context: Material from acute and convalescent COVID-19 was sourced from the United States, Italy and Spain.

Per the original data handling: Reference gene primer amplification in the assay estimated nucleated cell counts. Assay used: immunoSEQ multiplex PCR; TCRdb lists only in-frame clones, some missing. V, J and clone size are taken as reported in that table, and D and trimming were inferred from the DNA itself. The table includes about 410,000 clones, approximately 90% detected once. V was pared by 0 bases and J by 7 bases, with 7 bases between. This CDR3 comprises 14 residues. From germline, CDR1 is MGHRA and CDR2 YSYEKL. The sample comprised peripheral blood. The V gene is TRBV4-1, the J gene TRBJ1-6; a weak D match, TRBD1 (5 bases). The receptor was derived from a woman aged 25 to 39 with active or convalescent COVID-19. CDR3 DNA: TGCGCCAGCAGCCAAGACAGGGCCAATTCACCCCTCCACTTT. Amino acid sequence: CASSQDRANSPLHF.